The source of this T cell receptor (beta chain) is a study of regulatory T cells in long-lasting Graves disease. This clonotype has ten or more counts. Trimming removed 5 bases at V and 1 base at J, with 11 bases between. In germline, CDR1 is DFQATT, CDR2 SNEGSKA (reference sequence). CDR3 length: 13 amino acids. Described time point: persistent/refractory GD, antithyroid drugs over 5 years with positive TRAb. After RNA was extracted from PBMCs, the TCR library was made from it. Enrollment of patients was through an endocrinology department in Xi'an, China. Researchers made TCR beta libraries by using iRepertoire HTBI primers and running Arm-PCR on CDR3 regions. Original analysis: Sample data revealed roughly 62 TRBV and 14 TRBJ segments. TCRdb called the multiplex PCR reads again in MiXCR, with one record for every CDR3 protein. The V and J calls follow TCRdb's processing rather than the paper's. The sample has roughly 300,000 distinct CDR3 sequences, about 19% seen once.

The sequence was obtained from a female donor with Graves disease. The starting material was peripheral blood mononuclear cells (PBMCs), obtained when the disease was refractory, from a patient treated with antithyroid drugs. The J gene is TRBJ2-5, the V gene TRBV20-1; D call uncertain. DNA of the CDR3: TGCAGTGCTGGCGACGGAGCCCAAGAGACCCAGTACTTC. Its translation: CSAGDGAQETQYF.